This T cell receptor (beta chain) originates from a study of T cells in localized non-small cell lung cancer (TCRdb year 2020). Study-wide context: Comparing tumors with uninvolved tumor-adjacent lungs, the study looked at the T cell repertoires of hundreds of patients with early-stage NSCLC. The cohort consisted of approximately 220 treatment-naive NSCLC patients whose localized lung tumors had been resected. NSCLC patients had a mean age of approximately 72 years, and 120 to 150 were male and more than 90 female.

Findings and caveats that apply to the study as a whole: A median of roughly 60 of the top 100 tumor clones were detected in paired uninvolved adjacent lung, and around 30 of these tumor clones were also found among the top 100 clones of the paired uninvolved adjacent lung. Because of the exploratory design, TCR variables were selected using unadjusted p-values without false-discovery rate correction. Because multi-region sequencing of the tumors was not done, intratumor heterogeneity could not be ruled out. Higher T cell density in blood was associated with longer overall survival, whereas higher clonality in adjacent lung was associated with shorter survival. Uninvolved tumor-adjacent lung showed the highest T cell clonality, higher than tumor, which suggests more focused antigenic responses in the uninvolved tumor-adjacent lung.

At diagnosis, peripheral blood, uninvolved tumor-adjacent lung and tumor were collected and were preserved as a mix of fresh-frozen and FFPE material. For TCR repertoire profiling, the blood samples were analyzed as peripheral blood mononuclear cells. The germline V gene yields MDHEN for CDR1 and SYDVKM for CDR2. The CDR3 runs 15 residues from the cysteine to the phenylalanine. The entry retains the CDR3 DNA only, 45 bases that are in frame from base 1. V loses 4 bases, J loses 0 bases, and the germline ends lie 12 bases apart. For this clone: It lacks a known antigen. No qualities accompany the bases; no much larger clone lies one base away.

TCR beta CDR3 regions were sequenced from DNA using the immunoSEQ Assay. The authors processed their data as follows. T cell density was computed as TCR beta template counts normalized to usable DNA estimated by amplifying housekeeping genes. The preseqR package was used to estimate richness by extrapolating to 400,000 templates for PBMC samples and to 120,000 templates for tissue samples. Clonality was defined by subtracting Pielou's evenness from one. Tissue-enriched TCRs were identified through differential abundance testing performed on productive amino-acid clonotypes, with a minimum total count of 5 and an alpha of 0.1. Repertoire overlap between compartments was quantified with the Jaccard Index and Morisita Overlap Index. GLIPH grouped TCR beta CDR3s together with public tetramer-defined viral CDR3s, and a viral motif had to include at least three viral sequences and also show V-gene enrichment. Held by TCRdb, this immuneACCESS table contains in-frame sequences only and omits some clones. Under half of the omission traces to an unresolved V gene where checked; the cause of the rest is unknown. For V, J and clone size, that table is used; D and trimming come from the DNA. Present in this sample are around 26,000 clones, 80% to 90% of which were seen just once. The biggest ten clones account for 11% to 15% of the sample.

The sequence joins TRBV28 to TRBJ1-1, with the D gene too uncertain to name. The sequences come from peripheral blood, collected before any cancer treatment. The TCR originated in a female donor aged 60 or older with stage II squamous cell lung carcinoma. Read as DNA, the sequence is TGTGCCAGCAGTTCGCCCCGGCACGTGAACACTGAAGCTTTCTTT. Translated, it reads CASSSPRHVNTEAFF.